This TCR beta chain was sequenced for a study of regulatory T cells in long-lasting Graves disease. Study overall: Those with persistent Graves' disease had received antithyroid drugs for over 5 years with positive TSH receptor antibodies.

Regarding the study as a whole: Small sample size may have lowered accuracy. Persistent disease samples used TRBV28, TRBJ1-2 and TRBJ2-5 preferentially.

Trimming shortened V by 3 bases and J by 9 bases, and 12 bases separated the two germline ends. The CDR3 runs to 13 residues. CDR1 is MNHEY, CDR2 SMNVEV, per germline (reference sequence). CDR3-region Arm-PCR and iRepertoire HTBI primers produced the TCR beta libraries. One entry per CDR3 protein, called by TCRdb with MiXCR from the multiplex PCR reads. The sample records some 370,000 distinct CDR3 sequences, under 25% being singletons. Time point of the sample: persistent/refractory GD, antithyroid drugs over 5 years with positive TRAb. RNA isolated from PBMCs was used to make the TCR library. Graves' disease diagnoses followed American Thyroid Association guidelines. On this clonotype: Antigen specificity is unknown.

The sample consisted of peripheral blood mononuclear cells (PBMCs), taken when the disease was refractory, from a patient treated with antithyroid drugs. This chain uses TRBV27 with TRBJ2-1; tentatively, D is TRBD1 (5 bases). This receptor was obtained from a female donor with Graves disease. The CDR3 region has the DNA TGTGCCAGCAGTTTTTATGGGGCCGGTGAGCAGTTCTTC. This sequence encodes CASSFYGAGEQFF.